The clone carrying this TCR beta chain has only a few counts. It was with random hexamers that roughly 0.45 to 1 ug RNA was reverse transcribed. TCRdb reanalysed the immunoSEQ multiplex PCR reads using MiXCR and keeps one entry per CDR3 protein. The sample has some 300,000 distinct CDR3 sequences; approximately 85% are singletons. The record originates from a study of CD8 T cells in Susac syndrome. In germline, CDR1 is SEHNR, CDR2 FQNEAQ (reference sequence). Between the trimmed V and J ends, which lost 5 bases and 2 bases, there was a span of 16 bases. The CDR3 is 15 amino acids. The study sequenced TCR beta in blood CD8+ and CD4+ T cells. Treatment-naive patients with stable or active relapsing-remitting disease were the multiple sclerosis controls. It was negative isolation that provided the CD8+ and CD4+ T cells, whereas TEMRA cells were enriched by FACS.

The chain employs TRBV7-9 and TRBJ2-7; the D gene is possibly TRBD2 (6 bases). This receptor was taken from a human donor with multiple sclerosis. Sequenced sample: CD8+ T cells from PBMCs. CDR3 region: CASSVPGLATYEQYF. Here the CDR3 DNA reads TGTGCCAGCAGCGTTCCGGGACTGGCTACCTACGAGCAGTACTTC. Together with reference TRBV7-9 and TRBJ2-7, the CDR3 gives the full variable domain: DTGVSQNPRHKITKRGQNVTFRCDPISEHNRLYWYRQTLGQGPEFLTYFQNEAQLEKSRLLSDRFSAERPKGSFSTLEIQRTEQGDSAMYLCASSVPGLATYEQYFGPGTRLTVT.